These 32 T cell receptor beta chains share one sample of origin, sequenced in a study of cytomegalovirus exposure and HLA in healthy donors. The primer mix had 60 Vbeta and 13 Jbeta primers. Generated by immunoSEQ multiplex PCR, the TCRdb table keeps only in-frame clones and is missing some. This sample has roughly 88,000 clones; around 70% occur once, and the top ten carry approximately 2.7%. Input material: PBMCs. These receptors all come from a man aged 50-59 years in good health and CMV-seronegative.

The gene calls are TRBV28 and TRBJ2-3; 9 bases align to TRBD2. This CDR3 region has 17 residues. J was trimmed by 3 bases and V by 4 bases; bases with no gene match: 11. Germline V CDR1 and CDR2: MDHEN, SYDVKM. CDR3 coding DNA: TGTGCCAGCAGTTGGTCCCTAGCGGGGCTTTGGACAGATACGCAGTATTTT. It is translated as CASSWSLAGLWTDTQYF.

This rearrangement joins TRBV4-2 to TRBJ2-2; TRBD1 might be the D (6 bases). The CDR3 is 16 amino acids. Germline-derived CDR1 and CDR2 are LGHNA and YNFKEQ. V lost 4 bases, J lost 2 bases, and 14 bases lay in between. DNA of the CDR3: TGTGCCAGCAGCCCAGGGACACCCGATAACACCGGGGAGCTGTTTTTT. This gives the protein CASSPGTPDNTGELFF.

J is TRBJ2-2 and V is TRBV28, with TRBD2 as a possible D gene (6 bases). V gave up 6 bases and J gave up 1 base, with 12 bases separating them. The CDR3 length is 15 residues. Germline V gene sequence: CDR1 MDHEN, CDR2 SYDVKM. CDR3 amino acids: CASSPGLQNTGELFF. In nucleotides, the CDR3 is TGTGCCAGCAGCCCGGGACTCCAGAACACCGGGGAGCTGTTTTTT.

The J gene is TRBJ2-3, the V gene TRBV6-5, with D hard to call. The CDR3 runs 13 residues. Deletions cut 6 bases from V and 1 base from J, with 8 bases between. The V gene's germline CDR1 is MNHEY and CDR2 SVGAGI. Written as DNA, the CDR3 is TGTGCCAGCAGGCCCCGCGGCACAGATACGCAGTATTTT. Its translation is CASRPRGTDTQYF.

The rearrangement uses TRBV6-1 and TRBJ2-2, with 7 positions matching TRBD1. This CDR3 comprises 15 residues. Germline trimming cut 6 bases from V and 6 bases from J; bases unmatched to any gene: 10. Germline V lookup: CDR1 MNHNS, CDR2 SASEGT. The CDR3 spells CASSSIGQVAGELFF. CDR3 in DNA: TGTGCCAGCAGCAGCATAGGACAGGTCGCCGGGGAGCTGTTTTTT.

The rearrangement links TRBV5-1 to TRBJ2-2, with D possibly TRBD2 on 5 matching bases. V lost 5 bases and J 2 bases, leaving 10 bases between the germline ends. There are 14 residues in the CDR3. CDR1 is SGHRS and CDR2 is YFSETQ in the germline V gene. CDR3 nucleotides: TGCGCCAGCAGGGAGGAGACTAACACCGGGGAGCTGTTTTTT. This codes for CASREETNTGELFF.

This chain connects TRBV5-4 to TRBJ1-2, with TRBD1 matching over 10 bases. With V trimmed by 4 bases and J by 8 bases, 14 bases remained unmatched. The germline V gene has CDR1 SGHNT and CDR2 YYREEE (reference sequence). The CDR3 has 16 amino acids. DNA of the CDR3: TGTGCCAGCAGCCCGATGACAGGGGGCGCGGGGTGGGGCTACACCTTC. Its translation is CASSPMTGGAGWGYTF.

A few counts support this clone. The rearrangement uses TRBV7-8 and TRBJ1-4, with 7 bases lining up with TRBD1. CDR1 SGHVS and CDR2 FQNEAQ come from the germline V gene. V shed 1 base, J shed 8 bases, and the junction held 7 bases outside the gene matches. This CDR3 contains 15 residues. The CDR3 region is CASSLGQGEEEKLFF. The CDR3 DNA sequence: TGTGCCAGCAGCTTAGGACAGGGCGAAGAAGAAAAACTGTTTTTT. Supplemented by reference TRBV7-8 and TRBJ1-4, the full variable domain reads GAGVSQSPRYKVAKRGQDVALRCDPISGHVSLFWYQQALGQGPEFLTYFQNEAQLDKSGLPSDRFFAERPEGSVSTLKIQRTQQEDSAVYLCASSLGQGEEEKLFFGSGTQLSVL.

The rearrangement links TRBV4-1 to TRBJ1-2; no firm D call. This CDR3 is built from 14 residues. Trimming cost V 4 bases and J 4 bases, with 13 bases left between them. The V gene's germline CDR1 is MGHRA and CDR2 YSYEKL. CDR3 protein: CASSLPAPGYGYTF. In nucleotides, the CDR3 is TGCGCCAGCAGCCTCCCGGCCCCGGGCTATGGCTACACCTTC.

As regards this clone: Germline and junction disagree at one end, which may indicate a read error. This chain connects TRBV7-7 to TRBJ2-5, with unresolved D. The CDR3 is 13 residues long. From germline, CDR1 is SSHAT and CDR2 FNYEAQ (reference sequence). CDR3 sequence: CASSLVPQETQYF. CDR3 bases: TGTGCTAGCAGCTTAGTCCCTCAAGAGACCCAGTACTTC.

V is TRBV5-1 and J is TRBJ2-7, with 10 bases fitting TRBD1. Germline CDR1 is SGHRS and CDR2 is YFSETQ. After removal of 9 bases from V and 3 bases from J, the junction contained 9 bases not matched to a gene. This CDR3 has 14 amino acids. The CDR3 is CATKPRDRGYEQYV. CDR3 DNA: TGCGCCACCAAGCCCCGGGACAGGGGCTACGAGCAGTACGTC.

A note on this clone: Distinct nucleotide sequences in the sample also encode this CDR3. The chain is built from TRBV5-1 and TRBJ2-3; no definite D call. Trimming shortened V by 0 bases and J by 0 bases, and 5 bases separated the two germline ends. Germline CDR1 is SGHRS and CDR2 is YFSETQ. CDR3 size: 14 residues. CDR3: CASSLGQSTDTQYF. The CDR3 bases are TGCGCCAGCAGCTTGGGTCAGAGCACAGATACGCAGTATTTT.

The rearrangement joins TRBV6-1 to TRBJ1-5; D is uncertain. There are 15 residues in the CDR3. Deletions cut 0 bases from V and 2 bases from J, with 8 bases between. Germline loops: CDR1 MNHNS, CDR2 SASEGT. CDR3 loop: CASSEARLGNQPQHF. Written as DNA, the CDR3 is TGTGCCAGCAGTGAAGCTAGACTGGGCAATCAGCCCCAGCATTTT.

Of note for this clone: The same CDR3 arises from other DNA sequences in this sample as well. The chain carries TRBV7-9 and TRBJ2-6; D gene uncertain. Germline V CDR1 and CDR2: SEHNR, FQNEAQ (reference sequence). Deletions cut 11 bases from V and 0 bases from J, with 8 bases between. The CDR3 has 13 amino acids. CDR3 in amino acids: CAGRSSGANVLTF. The CDR3 DNA reads as TGTGCCGGTAGGAGCTCTGGGGCCAACGTCCTGACTTTC.

A few counts support this clone. V gene TRBV5-1 combines with J gene TRBJ2-3; D possibly corresponds to TRBD2 (5 bases). Trimming cost V 1 base and J 8 bases, with 11 bases left between them. The CDR3 sequence is 13 residues long. Germline CDR1 SGHRS, CDR2 YFSETQ. CDR3 in DNA: TGCGCCAGCAGCTTGTGGACTTCGGGTACGCAGTATTTT. Translation: CASSLWTSGTQYF.

This clone was found a few times. The chain links TRBV6-1 to TRBJ1-2; TRBD1 agrees at 7 bases. Per the germline V gene, CDR1 is MNHNS and CDR2 is SASEGT. Unmatched junction bases numbered 6, after V lost 5 bases and J lost 0 bases. The CDR3 has 15 amino acids. The CDR3 DNA reads as TGTGCCAGCAGTATTACAGGGGACCCTAACTATGGCTACACCTTC. As protein: CASSITGDPNYGYTF.

The gene calls are TRBV11-2 and TRBJ1-1; no definite D call. Trimming took off 0 bases at V and 0 bases at J, with 5 bases between the two ends. The CDR3 loop spans 14 amino acids. Germline V gives CDR1 SGHAT, CDR2 FQNNGV. CDR3 loop: CASSLDYMNTEAFF. The CDR3 DNA sequence: TGTGCCAGCAGCTTAGATTACATGAACACTGAAGCTTTCTTT. The full variable domain, its missing parts supplied by reference TRBV11-2 and TRBJ1-1, is EAGVAQSPRYKIIEKRQSVAFWCNPISGHATLYWYQQILGQGPKLLIQFQNNGVVDDSQLPKDRFSAERLKGVDSTLKIQPAKLEDSAVYLCASSLDYMNTEAFFGQGTRLTVV.

The chain links TRBV5-1 to TRBJ2-5, with D maybe TRBD2 (6 bases). Trimming left V 4 bases short and J 5 bases short, with 12 bases between. The CDR3 runs to 13 residues. Germline CDR1 and CDR2: SGHRS and YFSETQ. CDR3: CASSRDSLETQYF. CDR3 DNA: TGCGCCAGCAGCCGGGACTCCTTGGAGACCCAGTACTTC.

V usage is TRBV6-1 and J usage is TRBJ1-5; 9 positions match TRBD1. V gave up 6 bases and J gave up 4 bases; unmatched junction bases: 7. This CDR3 comprises 15 residues. Germline values: CDR1 MNHNS, CDR2 SASEGT. The CDR3 is CASRGTGNGNQPQHF. As DNA, the CDR3 is TGTGCCAGCAGAGGGACAGGGAATGGAAATCAGCCCCAGCATTTT.

This clone is categorized as medium-sized (0.01 to 0.1%). The chain links TRBV5-6 to TRBJ2-1, with D unresolved. Germline V lookup: CDR1 SGHDT, CDR2 YYEEEE. CDR3 length: 13 residues. V lost 1 base to trimming and J lost 8 bases, with 10 bases between them. The CDR3 nucleotides read TGTGCCAGCAGCTTGACCGCGGCCCATGAGCAGTTCTTC. Amino acid sequence: CASSLTAAHEQFF.

The CDR3 nucleotides are TGCGCCAGCAGCCAAGGTCGCGCATTCTCCTACGAGCAGTACTTC. Its protein is CASSQGRAFSYEQYF. This sequence joins TRBV4-1 and TRBJ2-7; D ambiguous. Trimming cost V 1 base and J 0 bases, with 10 bases left between them. This CDR3 comprises 15 residues. Germline-derived CDR1 and CDR2 are MGHRA and YSYEKL.

This chain uses TRBV18 with TRBJ1-5; perhaps TRBD1 as D (5 bases). V was pared by 4 bases and J by 0 bases, with 10 bases between. Per the germline V gene, CDR1 is KGHSH and CDR2 is LQKENI. CDR3 length: 15 residues. The CDR3 here is CASSRTGDSNQPQHF. CDR3 in DNA: TGTGCCAGCTCACGAACAGGAGATAGCAATCAGCCCCAGCATTTT.

This rearrangement joins TRBV7-9 to TRBJ1-1; no reliable D call. V lost 5 bases and J lost 4, with 11 bases in between. Germline V gene lookup returns CDR1 SEHNR and CDR2 FQNEAQ (reference sequence). The CDR3 totals 13 residues. Here the CDR3 reads CASSTLLGTEAFF. The CDR3 coding sequence is TGTGCCAGCAGCACGTTACTTGGCACTGAAGCTTTCTTT.

This clone was picked up a small number of times. This chain joins TRBV18 and TRBJ2-1; 10 nucleotides agree with TRBD2. Germline values: CDR1 KGHSH, CDR2 LQKENI. V shed 2 bases, J shed 6 bases, and the junction held 4 bases outside the gene matches. The CDR3 contains 15 residues. This CDR3 is CASSPSLAGVNEQFF. The CDR3, as DNA: TGTGCCAGCTCACCAAGCCTAGCGGGAGTCAATGAGCAGTTCTTC.

This clone was seen a handful of times. The gene calls are TRBV5-6 and TRBJ2-1, with D unresolved. The germline V and J ends were trimmed by 1 base and 6 bases, with 17 bases remaining between them. CDR1 SGHDT and CDR2 YYEEEE come from the germline V gene. There are 16 residues in the CDR3. CDR3 in DNA: TGTGCCAGCAGCTTGCGCCTCTCCGTCCGGTCCAATGAGCAGTTCTTC. Protein: CASSLRLSVRSNEQFF.

V is TRBV6-5 and J is TRBJ1-3, with a weak D call TRBD1 (5 bases). The CDR3 has 15 residues. CDR1 MNHEY and CDR2 SVGAGI come from the germline V gene. V lost 5 bases and J lost 0, with 11 bases in between. CDR3 coding DNA: TGTGCCAGCAGTAGGACATACATCTCTGGAAACACCATATATTTT. It translates to CASSRTYISGNTIYF.

The genes are TRBV2 and TRBJ1-5; no firm D call. The V end was cut by 7 bases, the J end by 1 base, with 14 bases between. This CDR3 has 15 amino acids. Germline V gives CDR1 SNHLY, CDR2 FYNNEI. CDR3 sequence: CASTPEGGSNQPQHF. CDR3 sequence (DNA): TGTGCCAGCACCCCGGAGGGAGGAAGCAATCAGCCCCAGCATTTT.

V gene TRBV14 combines with J gene TRBJ2-5; D is possibly TRBD1 (6 bases). Germline V gene lookup returns CDR1 SGHDN and CDR2 FVKESK. V was cut by 0 bases and J by 4 bases, with 15 bases left in between. The CDR3 extends over 16 amino acids. The CDR3 DNA sequence: TGTGCCAGCAGCCAAGATCGAAGGAGAGGGGGAGAGACCCAGTACTTC. Translating it yields CASSQDRRRGGETQYF. Full variable domain (missing parts from reference TRBV14 and TRBJ2-5): EAGVTQFPSHSVIEKGQTVTLRCDPISGHDNLYWYRRVMGKEIKFLLHFVKESKQDESGMPNNRFLAERTGGTYSTLKVQPAELEDSGVYFCASSQDRRRGGETQYFGPGTRLLVL.

The CDR3 reads CASSYSPGGGLFEQYF. CDR3 sequence (DNA): TGTGCCAGCAGCTACTCCCCGGGGGGGGGCCTCTTCGAGCAGTACTTC. The rearrangement links TRBV27 to TRBJ2-7; 8 nucleotides match TRBD2. Germline values: CDR1 MNHEY, CDR2 SMNVEV (reference sequence). V lost 6 bases, J lost 6 bases, and 16 bases stayed unmatched. This CDR3 region has 16 residues.

This chain links TRBV27 with TRBJ2-1; D is undetermined. The length of the CDR3 is 12 residues. Germline CDR1 and CDR2: MNHEY and SMNVEV (reference sequence). V was cut by 6 bases and J by 5 bases, with 8 bases left in between. The CDR3: CASRVAHNEQFF. CDR3 DNA: TGTGCCAGCAGAGTGGCCCACAATGAGCAGTTCTTC.

This clone was counted only a few times. The V call is TRBV7-2, the J call TRBJ2-1; 10 bases match TRBD2. Germline V gene lookup returns CDR1 SGHTA and CDR2 FQGNSA. The CDR3 covers 18 residues. The trim removed 5 bases at V and 6 bases at J, leaving 16 bases unmatched. The CDR3 spells CASSPSPSGRARGNEQFF. CDR3 nucleotide sequence: TGTGCCAGCAGCCCCTCGCCCAGCGGGAGGGCCCGGGGCAATGAGCAGTTCTTC.

The V gene is TRBV27, the J gene TRBJ2-3; D gene ambiguous. V shed 2 bases and J shed 0 bases, with 21 bases lying between them. This CDR3 has 19 residues. The germline V gene has CDR1 MNHEY and CDR2 SMNVEV (reference sequence). The CDR3 reads CASSLDGDGGHASTDTQYF. In nucleotides, the CDR3 is TGTGCCAGCAGTTTAGACGGCGATGGTGGGCACGCTAGCACAGATACGCAGTATTTT.